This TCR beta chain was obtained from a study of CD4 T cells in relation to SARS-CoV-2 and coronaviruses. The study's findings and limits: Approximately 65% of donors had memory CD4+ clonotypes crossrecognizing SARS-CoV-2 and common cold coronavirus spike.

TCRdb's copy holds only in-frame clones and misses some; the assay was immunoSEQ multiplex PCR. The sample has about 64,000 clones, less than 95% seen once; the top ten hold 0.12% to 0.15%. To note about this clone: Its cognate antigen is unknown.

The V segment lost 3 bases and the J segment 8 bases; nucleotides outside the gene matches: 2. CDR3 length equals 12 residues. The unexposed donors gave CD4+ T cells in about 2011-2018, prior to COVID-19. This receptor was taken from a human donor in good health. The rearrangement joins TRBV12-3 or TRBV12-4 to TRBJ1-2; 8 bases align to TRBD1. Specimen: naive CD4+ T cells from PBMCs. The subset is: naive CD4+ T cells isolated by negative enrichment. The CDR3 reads CASSFRGQGYTF. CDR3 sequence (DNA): TGTGCCAGCAGTTTCAGGGGGCAAGGCTACACCTTC.